The clone carrying this T cell receptor beta chain is judged medium-sized. The data were taken from a study of early T cells in non-severe SARS-CoV-2 infection. Overall study context: Unpaired chains resulted from sequencing bulk RNA of unsorted whole blood.

TCRdb re-called the 5' RACE reads with MiXCR, one entry per CDR3 protein. Of approximately 42,000 distinct CDR3 sequences listed, roughly 7.1% are singletons. Germline CDR1 reads MNHEY; CDR2 reads SVGEGT. This CDR3 is 10 amino acids long. Trimming removed 5 bases at V and 3 bases at J, with 1 base between. The receptor comes from an adult who was a healthcare worker with PCR-confirmed SARS-CoV-2 infection or an uninfected control (not recorded which). Sequenced material: whole blood. V is TRBV6-2 or TRBV6-3 and J is TRBJ1-2, with D uncertain. The CDR3 coding sequence is TGTGCCAGCAGTGACTATGGCTACACCTTC. The encoded protein is CASSDYGYTF.